This is a list of T cell receptor beta chains from one sample in a study of cytomegalovirus exposure and HLA in healthy donors. The method was immunoSEQ multiplex PCR; TCRdb's version includes in-frame clones alone and lacks a portion of them. The sample includes approximately 150,000 clones, less than 85% of them seen just once. The sample was PBMCs. Receptors were obtained from a man aged 55-75 years in good health and CMV-seronegative. CDR3s include the opening cysteine and the closing phenylalanine or tryptophan. The D gene is left open where the match is weak. Rows may omit the clone size; those that give it use once, few, many or a size class.

d_gene	abundance	j_gene	len	v_gene	CDR3aa	CDR3nt
.	.	TRBJ2-4	14	TRBV7-2	CASSPSRARNIQYF	TGTGCCAGCAGCCCATCGAGGGCCCGGAACATTCAGTACTTC
.	.	TRBJ1-3	14	TRBV7-9	CASASKGYGNTIYF	TGTGCCAGCGCCTCGAAGGGGTACGGAAACACCATATATTTT
.	.	TRBJ2-5	16	TRBV11-2	CASSFNPAAIQETQYF	TGTGCCAGCAGCTTCAACCCAGCGGCCATCCAAGAGACCCAGTACTTC
TRBD1	few	TRBJ1-6	15	TRBV27	CASSIQGARDSPLHF	TGTGCCAGCAGCATACAGGGGGCGAGGGATTCACCCCTCCACTTT
.	few	TRBJ2-3	15	TRBV30	CALRRLGHSTDTQYF	TGTGCCTTGCGCCGACTAGGCCATAGCACAGATACGCAGTATTTT
.	.	TRBJ2-1	16	TRBV5-5	CASSVLDLISYNEQFF	TGTGCCAGCAGCGTCCTGGACTTAATTTCCTACAATGAGCAGTTCTTC
.	.	TRBJ1-3	14	TRBV7-2	CASRLDFQGNTIYF	TGTGCCAGCAGGCTCGATTTCCAGGGAAACACCATATATTTT
.	.	TRBJ1-5	15	TRBV6-1	CASSEGVGAGWAQHF	TGTGCCAGCAGTGAAGGGGTAGGGGCTGGGTGGGCCCAGCATTTT
TRBD1	.	TRBJ1-2	15	TRBV18	CASSQGQGAVYGYTF	TGTGCCAGCTCACAGGGACAGGGGGCAGTCTATGGCTACACCTTC
TRBD2	once	TRBJ2-7	15	TRBV10-2	CASSLLAGGSYEQYF	TGCGCCAGCAGCCTACTAGCGGGAGGCTCCTACGAGCAGTACTTC
TRBD2	.	TRBJ2-7	15	TRBV5-1	CASSLAGGATYEQYF	TGCGCCAGCAGCTTGGCCGGGGGGGCGACCTACGAGCAGTACTTC
TRBD2	.	TRBJ2-1	15	TRBV5-4	CASSLAGGVMNEQFF	TGTGCCAGCAGCTTAGCGGGAGGTGTTATGAATGAGCAGTTCTTC
TRBD1	.	TRBJ1-5	16	TRBV7-2	CASSLVGTAGNQPQHF	TGTGCCAGCAGCTTAGTAGGGACAGCGGGCAATCAGCCCCAGCATTTT
TRBD2	.	TRBJ2-7	11	TRBV20-1	CSGSGGREQYF	TGCAGTGGGAGCGGGGGGCGGGAGCAGTACTTC
.	.	TRBJ2-3	15	TRBV6-4	CASSGLAREADTQYF	TGTGCCAGCAGTGGTCTAGCGCGTGAGGCAGACACGCAGTATTTT
TRBD2	few	TRBJ2-7	17	TRBV4-1	CASSLFLLAGGTYEQYF	TGCGCCAGCAGCCTCTTTTTGCTAGCGGGAGGGACCTACGAGCAGTACTTC
TRBD1	.	TRBJ1-2	15	TRBV18	CASSPGQETWRGYTF	TGTGCCAGCTCACCAGGACAGGAGACCTGGAGGGGCTACACCTTC
.	.	TRBJ2-3	14	TRBV5-6	CASSLVRGTDTQYF	TGTGCCAGCAGCTTGGTTCGGGGTACAGATACGCAGTATTTT
.	.	TRBJ2-5	14	TRBV6-1	CASSESRGRETQYF	TGTGCCAGCAGTGAATCGCGGGGGCGAGAGACCCAGTACTTC
.	.	TRBJ2-7	13	TRBV29-1	CSVESDKAYEQYF	TGCAGCGTTGAGTCGGACAAAGCCTACGAGCAGTACTTC
.	.	TRBJ2-2	16	TRBV15	CATSRESTTYTGELFF	TGTGCCACCAGCAGAGAGTCGACTACGTACACCGGGGAGCTGTTTTTT
.	.	TRBJ1-2	18	TRBV5-4	CASSPPGADMVGEGGYTF	TGTGCCAGCAGCCCACCCGGAGCCGACATGGTAGGGGAGGGTGGCTACACCTTC
.	.	TRBJ2-1	15	TRBV5-1	CASSSSGGIYNEQFF	TGCGCCAGCAGCAGCTCGGGGGGCATCTACAATGAGCAGTTCTTC
TRBD1	many	TRBJ1-2	16	TRBV18	CASSTPQGDSHRGYTF	TGTGCCAGCTCAACACCCCAGGGGGACTCCCACCGTGGCTACACCTTC
TRBD1	.	TRBJ2-7	15	TRBV10-2	CASSEYGTGKHEQYF	TGCGCCAGCAGTGAGTATGGGACAGGGAAACACGAGCAGTACTTC
TRBD2	once	TRBJ2-1	16	TRBV5-1	CASSPLLAGGNNEQFF	TGCGCCAGCAGCCCGTTACTAGCGGGGGGGAACAATGAGCAGTTCTTC
TRBD2	.	TRBJ2-1	15	TRBV5-4	CASSPGRDGYNEQFF	TGTGCCAGCAGCCCCGGGAGGGACGGCTACAATGAGCAGTTCTTC
.	few	TRBJ1-2	14	TRBV11-2	CASSSTAGTGGYTF	TGTGCCAGCAGCAGCACCGCCGGGACTGGCGGCTACACCTTC